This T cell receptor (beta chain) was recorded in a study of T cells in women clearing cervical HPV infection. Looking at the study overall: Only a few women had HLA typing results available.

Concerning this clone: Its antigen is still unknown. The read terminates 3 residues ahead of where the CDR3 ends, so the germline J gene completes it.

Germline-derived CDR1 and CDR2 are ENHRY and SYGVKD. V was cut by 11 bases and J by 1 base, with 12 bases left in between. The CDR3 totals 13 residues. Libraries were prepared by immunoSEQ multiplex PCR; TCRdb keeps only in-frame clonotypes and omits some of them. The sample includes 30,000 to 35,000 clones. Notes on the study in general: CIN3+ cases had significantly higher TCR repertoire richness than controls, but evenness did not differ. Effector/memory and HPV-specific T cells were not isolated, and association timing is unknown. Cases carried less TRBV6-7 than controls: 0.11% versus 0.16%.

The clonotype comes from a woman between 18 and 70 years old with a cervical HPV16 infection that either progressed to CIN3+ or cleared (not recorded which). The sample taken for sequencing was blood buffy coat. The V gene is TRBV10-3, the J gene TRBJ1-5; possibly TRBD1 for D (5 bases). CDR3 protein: CASNKGSNQPQHF. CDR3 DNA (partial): TGTGCCTCGAATAAGGGGAGCAATCAGCCC.